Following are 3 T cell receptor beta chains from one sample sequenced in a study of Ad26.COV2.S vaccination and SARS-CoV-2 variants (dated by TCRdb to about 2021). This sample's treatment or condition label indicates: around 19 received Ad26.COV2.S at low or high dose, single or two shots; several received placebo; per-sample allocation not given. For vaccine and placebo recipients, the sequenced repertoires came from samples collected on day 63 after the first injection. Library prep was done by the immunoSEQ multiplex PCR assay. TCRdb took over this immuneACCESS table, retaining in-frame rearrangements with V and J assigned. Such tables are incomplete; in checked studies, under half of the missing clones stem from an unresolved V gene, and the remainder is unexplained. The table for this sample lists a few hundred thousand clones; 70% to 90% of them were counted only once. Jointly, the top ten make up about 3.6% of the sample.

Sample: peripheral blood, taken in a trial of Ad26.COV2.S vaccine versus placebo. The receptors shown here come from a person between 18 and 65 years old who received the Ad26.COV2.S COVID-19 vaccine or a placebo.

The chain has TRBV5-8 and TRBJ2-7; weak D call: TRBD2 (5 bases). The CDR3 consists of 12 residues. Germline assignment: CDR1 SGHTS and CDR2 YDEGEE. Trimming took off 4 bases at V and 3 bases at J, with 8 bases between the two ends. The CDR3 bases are TGTGCCAGCAGCCTTCGGGGCTACGAGCAGTACTTC. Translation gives CASSLRGYEQYF.

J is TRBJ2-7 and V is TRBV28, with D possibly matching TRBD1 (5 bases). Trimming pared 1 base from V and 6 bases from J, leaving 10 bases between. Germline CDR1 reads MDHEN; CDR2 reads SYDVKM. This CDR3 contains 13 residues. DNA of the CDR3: TGTGCCAGCAGTTTATTAGGGGCGCTCGAGCAGTACTTC. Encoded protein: CASSLLGALEQYF.

The CDR3 loop is CASSLGAGTKTQYF. The CDR3 DNA reads TGTGCCAGCAGTTTAGGGGCGGGTACAAAGACCCAGTACTTC. V and J are TRBV27 and TRBJ2-5; the D call may be TRBD1 or TRBD2 (5 bases each). The CDR3 sequence is 14 residues long. V dropped 2 bases and J dropped 6 bases, with 13 bases sitting between them. From germline, CDR1 is MNHEY and CDR2 SMNVEV (reference sequence).